The rows below give T cell receptor beta chains drawn from one sample of a study of blood T cell repertoires in COVID-19. This table comes from immunoSEQ multiplex PCR, and its TCRdb copy is limited to in-frame clones, with some not included. The sample yields tens of thousands of clones, approximately 82% seen once. Sequencing was carried out using peripheral blood. These receptors were obtained from a human donor in a cohort sampled during active COVID-19. Each CDR3 is given with its conserved first and last residue. A D gene is named only where the DNA matches it firmly. Size is stated for part of the rows, as once, few or many counts, or as a class when the clone is expanded.

size | J | D | V | CDR3 | DNA
. | TRBJ2-3 | TRBD2 | TRBV11-2 | CASSSWSGGDTQYF | TGTGCCAGCAGCTCCTGGTCGGGGGGGGATACGCAGTATTTT
. | TRBJ2-7 | . | TRBV19 | CASSILASAYEQYF | TGTGCCAGTAGTATATTGGCATCCGCCTACGAGCAGTACTTC
. | TRBJ1-5 | TRBD1 | TRBV18 | CASSRDRGSNQPQHF | TGTGCCAGCTCACGGGACAGAGGCTCCAATCAGCCCCAGCATTTT
. | TRBJ1-1 | TRBD1 | TRBV19 | CASSKGDRGPPGAFF | TGTGCCAGTAGTAAAGGAGACAGGGGCCCACCCGGAGCTTTCTTT
few | TRBJ1-6 | . | TRBV18 | CASSPRVGGNSPLHF | TGTGCCAGCTCACCACGGGTAGGGGGTAATTCACCCCTCCACTTT
. | TRBJ2-3 | TRBD2 | TRBV10-1 | CASAPWAGGDTQYF | TGCGCCAGTGCTCCCTGGGCGGGAGGAGATACGCAGTATTTT
once | TRBJ2-3 | . | TRBV5-1 | CASSLVGATDTQYF | TGCGCCAGCAGCTTGGTGGGGGCCACAGATACGCAGTATTTT
once | TRBJ2-7 | TRBD2 | TRBV7-2 | CASRRPGLAGDEQYF | TGTGCCAGCAGACGTCCGGGACTAGCGGGAGACGAGCAGTACTTC
. | TRBJ2-7 | TRBD1 | TRBV24-1 | CATSLAGGEQYF | TGTGCCACCAGTCTGGCAGGGGGCGAGCAGTACTTC
. | TRBJ2-3 | . | TRBV5-1 | CASSITQGRGTDTQYF | TGCGCCAGCAGCATAACACAGGGCCGGGGCACAGATACGCAGTATTTT
. | TRBJ1-1 | TRBD1 | TRBV10-3 | CAISRDRGDTEAFF | TGTGCCATCAGTCGGGACAGGGGGGACACTGAAGCTTTCTTT
. | TRBJ2-7 | . | TRBV28 | CASSLAPPHTGLRYF | TGTGCCAGCAGCCTAGCCCCCCCCCACACAGGGCTTCGCTACTTC
. | TRBJ1-3 | TRBD1 | TRBV18 | CASSPGQGARNTIYF | TGTGCCAGCTCACCCGGACAGGGAGCCAGAAACACCATATATTTT
once | TRBJ2-4 | TRBD2 | TRBV5-1 | CASSRLAGGPKNIQYF | TGCGCCAGCAGCCGTTTAGCGGGGGGGCCAAAAAACATTCAGTACTTC
. | TRBJ1-5 | . | TRBV5-1 | CASSNGGDQPQHF | TGCGCCAGCAGCAATGGGGGGGATCAGCCCCAGCATTTT
. | TRBJ2-3 | TRBD1 | TRBV5-1 | CASNTGTGSSSDTQYF | TGCGCCAGCAACACCGGGACAGGGAGTAGTTCGGATACGCAGTATTTT
. | TRBJ2-7 | TRBD2 | TRBV19 | CASSRTRIYEQYF | TGTGCCAGTAGTCGGACTAGGATCTACGAGCAGTACTTC
. | TRBJ2-1 | . | TRBV7-3 | CASSTGGGSYNEQFF | TGTGCCAGCAGCACAGGGGGGGGCTCCTACAATGAGCAGTTCTTC
few | TRBJ2-7 | TRBD2 | TRBV19 | CASSRDLAGYEQYF | TGTGCCAGTAGTAGGGACTTAGCGGGCTACGAGCAGTACTTC
once | TRBJ2-2 | TRBD2 | TRBV2 | CASSVSGAGTGELFF | TGTGCCAGCAGTGTAAGCGGGGCGGGCACCGGGGAGCTGTTTTTT
. | TRBJ2-5 | TRBD1 | TRBV7-7 | CASSFAGGQETQYF | TGTGCTAGCAGCTTCGCAGGGGGCCAAGAGACCCAGTACTTC
. | TRBJ1-2 | . | TRBV28 | CASSSPPAEGNYGYTF | TGTGCCAGCAGTTCACCCCCGGCTGAGGGAAACTATGGCTACACCTTC
. | TRBJ2-3 | . | TRBV7-3 | CASSPTVGGNTQYF | TGTGCCAGCAGCCCGACCGTTGGGGGGAATACGCAGTATTTT
few | TRBJ2-7 | TRBD1 | TRBV5-1 | CASSDGTAYEQYF | TGCGCCAGCAGCGACGGGACAGCCTACGAGCAGTACTTC
once | TRBJ2-1 | TRBD2 | TRBV7-2 | CASSLARGGNEQFF | TGTGCCAGCAGCTTAGCCCGGGGGGGAAATGAGCAGTTCTTC
few | TRBJ2-2 | TRBD2 | TRBV7-9 | CASSSRLAGGANTGELFF | TGTGCCAGCAGCTCCAGACTAGCGGGGGGCGCGAACACCGGGGAGCTGTTTTTT
few | TRBJ1-4 | . | TRBV19 | CASSPYRNRENEKLFF | TGTGCCAGTAGTCCCTATAGAAACAGGGAGAATGAAAAACTGTTTTTT
. | TRBJ2-3 | TRBD1 | TRBV5-4 | CASSLRTGGTDTQYF | TGTGCCAGCAGTCTCCGGACAGGGGGAACAGATACGCAGTATTTT
. | TRBJ2-6 | . | TRBV18 | CASSPVQGLNSGANVLTF | TGTGCCAGCTCACCAGTGCAGGGCCTTAACTCTGGGGCCAACGTCCTGACTTTC
. | TRBJ2-1 | TRBD1 | TRBV12-3/TRBV12-4 | CATLTGALNEQFF | TGTGCCACCTTGACAGGGGCACTCAATGAGCAGTTCTTC
. | TRBJ2-2 | TRBD2 | TRBV5-4 | CATVNDGGVSNTGELFF | TGTGCCACCGTTAACGACGGGGGGGTCTCCAACACCGGGGAGCTGTTTTTT
. | TRBJ1-2 | TRBD1 | TRBV2 | CASRGQGLSGYGYTF | TGTGCCAGCAGGGGACAGGGCCTCTCGGGCTATGGCTACACCTTC
once | TRBJ2-3 | . | TRBV4-1 | CASSQDLRTTYTSTDTQYF | TGCGCCAGCAGCCAAGATCTAAGGACTACTTACACTAGCACAGATACGCAGTATTTT
. | TRBJ2-3 | TRBD2 | TRBV19 | CASSMSASGNTDTQYF | TGTGCCAGTAGTATGTCGGCTAGCGGAAACACAGATACGCAGTATTTT
. | TRBJ2-7 | TRBD1 | TRBV19 | CASSIGQGAVDEQYF | TGTGCCAGTAGTATAGGACAGGGGGCGGTCGACGAGCAGTACTTC
. | TRBJ2-7 | . | TRBV6-5 | CASGQTEQYF | TGTGCCAGCGGACAAACCGAGCAGTACTTC
once | TRBJ1-2 | . | TRBV5-1 | CASSLEREGYGYTF | TGCGCCAGCAGCTTGGAGAGGGAGGGGTATGGCTACACCTTC
once | TRBJ1-2 | TRBD1 | TRBV24-1 | CATSDRTGGLRGYTF | TGTGCCACCAGTGATCGGACAGGAGGTTTAAGGGGCTACACCTTC
. | TRBJ2-7 | TRBD2 | TRBV4-2 | CASSQDGLAGGPHEQYF | TGTGCCAGCAGCCAAGACGGACTAGCGGGGGGGCCCCACGAGCAGTACTTC
. | TRBJ1-2 | . | TRBV5-1 | CASSSPQGDGYTF | TGCGCCAGCAGCTCCCCTCAGGGTGATGGCTACACCTTC
. | TRBJ1-5 | . | TRBV6-5 | CASSRSQGQGQPQHF | TGTGCCAGCAGTAGATCACAGGGTCAGGGGCAGCCCCAGCATTTT
. | TRBJ1-5 | TRBD1 | TRBV24-1 | CATSDKTGVSNQPQHF | TGTGCCACCAGTGATAAGACAGGGGTTAGCAATCAGCCCCAGCATTTT
. | TRBJ2-7 | TRBD2 | TRBV5-1 | CASSPGLAFVYEQYF | TGCGCCAGCAGCCCCGGACTAGCGTTTGTCTACGAGCAGTACTTC
. | TRBJ1-2 | . | TRBV3-1/TRBV3-2 | CASSPSDRRNYGYTF | TGTGCCAGCAGCCCCAGCGACAGGAGAAACTATGGCTACACCTTC
. | TRBJ1-4 | TRBD1 | TRBV29-1 | CSVVRQGSGEKLFF | TGCAGCGTTGTCCGACAGGGGTCAGGGGAAAAACTGTTTTTT
. | TRBJ1-1 | . | TRBV5-1 | CASSTGQGVNTEAFF | TGCGCCAGCAGCACTGGACAAGGGGTGAACACTGAAGCTTTCTTT